The clone carrying this TCR beta chain has just one count. Its antigen remains unidentified. These data come from a study of T cell responses to AZD1222 COVID-19 vaccine. Repertoires were generated with immunoSEQ multiplex PCR, while TCRdb's copy carries only in-frame clones and drops some. The sample contains under 150,000 clones, about nine tenths of which appear only once. Study outcomes and limitations: The study found Spike-specific TCR breadth and depth rose after two AZD1222 doses. Along spike, vaccine-associated CD4 TCRs were found throughout, with dominance at 160-218 and 743-854. Just a handful of people given AZD1222 tested seropositive at baseline.

CDR1 is SGHAT and CDR2 is FQNNGV in the germline V gene. V trimming: 6 bases; J trimming: 8 bases; junction bases outside the gene matches: 12. The CDR3 runs to 15 residues. The clonotype comes from an adult in good health. The specimen comprised peripheral blood, sampled on day 0 of AZD1222 vaccination. The chain carries TRBV11-2 and TRBJ1-4; 7 bases line up with TRBD1. CDR3 in amino acids: CASRKIQGVREKLFF. The CDR3 region has the DNA TGTGCCAGCAGGAAAATCCAGGGGGTTCGCGAAAAACTGTTTTTT.